One sample yielded the 20 T cell receptor beta chains listed below, sequenced in a study of human T cells and chemical hapten exposure. MiXCR, applied by TCRdb to the RACE reads, yields one record per CDR3 protein. The table includes 95,000 or so distinct CDR3 sequences, about an eighth detected once. Documented time point: patch test 2, 6 weeks after DPC sensitization. The sample's treatment: therapeutic diphenylcyclopropenone sensitization with weekly scalp DPC. Sequenced here: whole blood, sampled in connection with sensitization to the hapten diphenylcyclopropenone (DPC). These receptors were collected from a woman aged 40 to 50 with alopecia areata. Some clones in this sample may be carry-over from other donors' samples.

This chain links TRBV11-2 with TRBJ2-2, with D possibly TRBD2 on 6 matching bases. The CDR3 is made up of 15 amino acids. V lost 3 bases and J lost 0, with 8 bases in between. CDR1 and CDR2 (germline): SGHAT, FQNNGV. The CDR3 is CASSFSGTNTGELFF. The CDR3 DNA reads TGTGCCAGCAGCTTTAGCGGAACGAACACCGGGGAGCTGTTTTTT.

This clonotype occurred many times. The genes are TRBV12-3 or TRBV12-4 and TRBJ2-7; D is unclear. The CDR3 covers 13 residues. Trimming took off 5 bases at V and 6 bases at J, with 14 bases between the two ends. In DNA form, the CDR3 reads TGTGCCAGCAGTCTCGGGCTTACGCGCGAGCAGTACTTC. Translating it yields CASSLGLTREQYF.

This clonotype has ten or more counts. The chain joins TRBV27 to TRBJ1-5; TRBD1 agrees at 9 bases. Losses at the gene ends were 6 bases for V and 4 bases for J; bases not matched to a gene: 10. Germline CDR1 reads MNHEY; CDR2 reads SMNVEV (reference sequence). The CDR3 sequence is 16 residues long. The CDR3, as DNA: TGTGCCAGCAGCATAAGGGGGACAGGGTCGAATCAGCCCCAGCATTTT. Its protein is CASSIRGTGSNQPQHF.

CDR3 in amino acids: CASSPDDRQNEQFF. The CDR3 bases are TGTGCCAGCAGCCCAGACGACCGCCAAAATGAGCAGTTCTTC. V and J are TRBV7-9 and TRBJ2-1; D uncertain. V lost 5 bases and J lost 7, with 15 bases in between. The CDR3 is made up of 14 amino acids. Germline assignment: CDR1 SEHNR and CDR2 FQNEAQ (reference sequence). The full variable domain, completed using reference TRBV7-9 and TRBJ2-1, is DTGVSQNPRHKITKRGQNVTFRCDPISEHNRLYWYRQTLGQGPEFLTYFQNEAQLEKSRLLSDRFSAERPKGSFSTLEIQRTEQGDSAMYLCASSPDDRQNEQFFGPGTRLTVL.

This clonotype was counted at least ten times. The gene calls are TRBV28 and TRBJ1-2, with no clear D. V lost 6 bases and J lost 8, with 25 bases in between. The CDR3 runs to 16 residues. The germline CDR1 and CDR2 sequences are MDHEN and SYDVKM. The CDR3 sequence is CASRTPSSSRDRGYTF. The CDR3 DNA sequence: TGTGCCAGCAGGACTCCCTCCTCTTCACGTGATAGGGGCTACACCTTC.

This clonotype showed up many times. This chain's CDR3 is CATQAQDGTEAFF. Written as DNA, the CDR3 is TGTGCCACCCAGGCTCAGGACGGCACTGAAGCTTTCTTT. The genes are TRBV6-6 and TRBJ1-1; no firm D call. Germline CDR1 and CDR2: MNHNY and SVGAGI (reference sequence). The germline V and J ends were trimmed by 10 bases and 4 bases, with 16 bases remaining between them. The CDR3 is made up of 13 amino acids.

Many counts were recorded for this clonotype. V is TRBV6-5 and J is TRBJ1-4; unclear D gene. V lost 10 bases and J lost 3, with 15 bases in between. The CDR3 extends over 14 amino acids. From germline, CDR1 is MNHEY and CDR2 SVGAGI. This CDR3 is CATKGPQSNEKLFF. CDR3 DNA sequence: TGTGCCACGAAAGGGCCACAGTCTAATGAAAAACTGTTTTTT.

The chain uses TRBV11-2 and TRBJ2-3; D is ambiguous. Trimming took off 1 base at V and 3 bases at J, with 11 bases between the two ends. CDR1 is SGHAT, CDR2 FQNNGV, per germline. CDR3 length equals 15 residues. The CDR3 is CASSLATPRTDTQYF. For the CDR3, the DNA is TGTGCCAGCAGCTTAGCGACACCTAGGACAGATACGCAGTATTTT.

The chain carries TRBV6-1 and TRBJ2-3, with D possibly TRBD2 on 6 matching bases. This CDR3 comprises 15 residues. Germline CDR1 is MNHNS and CDR2 is SASEGT. Trimming shortened V by 2 bases and J by 11 bases, and 20 bases separated the two germline ends. CDR3 sequence reads: CASSETSWRGIEQYF. The CDR3 bases are TGTGCCAGCAGTGAAACTAGTTGGAGGGGAATCGAGCAGTATTTT.

About this clonotype itself: This may be a read error: a much more frequent sequence differs by one nucleotide. The chain links TRBV6-1 to TRBJ2-7; D is tentatively TRBD1 or TRBD2 (5 bases each). CDR1 is MNHNS and CDR2 is SASEGT in the germline V gene. CDR3 length equals 15 residues. The CDR3 sequence: CASSVSGTAVYGQYF. CDR3 coding DNA: TGTGCCAGCAGTGTTTCCGGGACCGCTGTCTACGGGCAGTACTTC.

The rearrangement links TRBV4-1 to TRBJ2-7, with 8 nucleotides matching TRBD2. This CDR3 has 17 residues. Germline values: CDR1 MGHRA, CDR2 YSYEKL. Unmatched junction bases numbered 7, after V lost 0 bases and J lost 0 bases. In DNA, the CDR3 is TGCGCCAGCAGCCAAGATACGGGGCGGGGGGCCTCCTACGAGCAGTACTTC. Residues: CASSQDTGRGASYEQYF.

The sample holds many counts of this clonotype. The chain couples TRBV7-2 to TRBJ1-3; 11 positions agree with TRBD1. In germline, CDR1 is SGHTA, CDR2 FQGNSA. This CDR3 has 16 amino acids. The trim removed 1 base at V and 4 bases at J, leaving 3 bases unmatched. CDR3 residues: CASSLVGTGGGNTIYF. CDR3 sequence (DNA): TGTGCCAGCAGCTTAGTGGGGACAGGGGGAGGAAACACCATATATTTT.

A few counts support this clonotype. The rearrangement uses TRBV2 and TRBJ2-3; D remains unclear. V shed 8 bases and J shed 1 base, with 13 bases lying between them. The CDR3 consists of 14 residues. Germline V CDR1 and CDR2: SNHLY, FYNNEI. CDR3 nucleotide sequence: TGTGCCAGCTTTCCGCTGACTCGCACAGATACGCAGTATTTT. It specifies CASFPLTRTDTQYF. The full variable domain, in which reference TRBV2 and TRBJ2-3 provide the parts outside the CDR3, is EPEVTQTPSHQVTQMGQEVILRCVPISNHLYFYWYRQILGQKVEFLVSFYNNEISEKSEIFDDQFSVERPDGSNFTLKIRSTKLEDSAMYFCASFPLTRTDTQYFGPGTRLTVL.

This clonotype was seen ten or more times. The V and J genes are TRBV10-3 and TRBJ2-6, with D possibly being TRBD2 (5 bases). The V gene's germline CDR1 is ENHRY and CDR2 SYGVKD. Trimming took 3 bases from V and 2 from J, leaving 8 bases between them. The length of the CDR3 is 15 residues. The CDR3 spells CAISDAGTGANVLTF. In nucleotides, the CDR3 is TGTGCCATCAGTGATGCGGGTACTGGGGCCAACGTCCTGACTTTC.

In this sample, this clonotype turned up many times. This chain connects TRBV18 to TRBJ2-5; no reliable D call. This CDR3 has 15 amino acids. Trimming took 6 bases from V and 2 from J, leaving 16 bases between them. CDR1 KGHSH and CDR2 LQKENI come from the germline V gene. As DNA, the CDR3 is TGTGCCAGCTCGCCCCGTGTGGCCGGACAAGAGACCCAGTACTTC. It specifies CASSPRVAGQETQYF.

This clonotype was seen ten or more times. The chain uses TRBV18 and TRBJ1-6; no clear D. The V and J ends lost 5 bases and 5 bases respectively, with 16 bases between them. This CDR3 spans 16 amino acids. CDR1 is KGHSH, CDR2 LQKENI, per germline. This CDR3 reads CASSSDLLTNNSPLHF. The CDR3 nucleotides are TGTGCCAGCTCATCGGATTTGTTGACAAATAATTCACCCCTCCACTTT.

This chain links TRBV18 with TRBJ2-7, with 10 bases identical to TRBD1. Trimming cost V 6 bases and J 3 bases; bases outside gene matches: 5. The CDR3 has 14 amino acids. CDR1 KGHSH and CDR2 LQKENI come from the germline V gene. The CDR3 bases are TGTGCCAGCTCGCCGGGACAGGGGTACTACGAGCAGTACTTC. Translation gives CASSPGQGYYEQYF.

The chain has TRBV20-1 and TRBJ1-4, with 7 bases identical to TRBD1. CDR1 and CDR2 from the germline V gene are DFQATT and SNEGSKA (reference sequence). J was trimmed by 1 base and V by 4 bases; bases with no gene match: 12. The CDR3 extends over 17 amino acids. The CDR3 loop is CSATPSGRGGTNEKLFF. The CDR3 coding sequence is TGCAGTGCTACACCCTCCGGCAGGGGGGGAACTAATGAAAAACTGTTTTTT.

This clonotype has at least ten counts. The J gene is TRBJ2-5, the V gene TRBV4-3; 9 nucleotides align to TRBD1. The CDR3 length is 15 residues. Trimming at V came to 0 bases and at J to 7 bases, leaving 6 bases not matched to a gene. Germline assignment: CDR1 LGHNA and CDR2 YSLEER. The CDR3 spells CASSQDRQGGVTQYF. For the CDR3, the DNA is TGCGCCAGCAGCCAAGACAGACAGGGGGGGGTGACCCAGTACTTC.

The genes are TRBV28 and TRBJ2-3; D is possibly TRBD1 or TRBD2 (6 bases each). CDR3 length: 16 residues. The V end was cut by 7 bases, the J end by 6 bases, with 23 bases between. The germline V gene has CDR1 MDHEN and CDR2 SYDVKM. The CDR3 here is CASTPGEEVGRDTQYF. Here the CDR3 DNA reads TGTGCCAGCACCCCAGGGGAGGAGGTCGGCAGGGATACGCAGTATTTT. Full variable domain (missing parts from reference TRBV28 and TRBJ2-3): DVKVTQSSRYLVKRTGEKVFLECVQDMDHENMFWYRQDPGLGLRLIYFSYDVKMKEKGDIPEGYSVSREKKERFSLILESASTNQTSMYLCASTPGEEVGRDTQYFGPGTRLTVL.